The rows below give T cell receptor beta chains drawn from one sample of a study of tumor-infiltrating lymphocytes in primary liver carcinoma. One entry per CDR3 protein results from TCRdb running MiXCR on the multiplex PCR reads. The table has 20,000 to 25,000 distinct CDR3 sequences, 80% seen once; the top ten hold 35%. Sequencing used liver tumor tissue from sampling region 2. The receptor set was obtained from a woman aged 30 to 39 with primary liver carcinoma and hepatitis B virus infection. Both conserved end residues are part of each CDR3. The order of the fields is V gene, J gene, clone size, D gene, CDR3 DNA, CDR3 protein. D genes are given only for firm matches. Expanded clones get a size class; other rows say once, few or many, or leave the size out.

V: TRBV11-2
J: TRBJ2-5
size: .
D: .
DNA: TGTGCCAGCAGCCTTTTGACGACAGGCGCTGAGACCCTGTACTTC
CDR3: CASSLLTTGAETLYF

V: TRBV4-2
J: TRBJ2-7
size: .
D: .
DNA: TGTGCCAACAGTCAGTACATGGTGTACGAGCAGTACTTC
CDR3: CANSQYMVYEQYF

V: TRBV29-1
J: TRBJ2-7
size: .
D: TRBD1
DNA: TGCAGGGTTGAACAGGGGTCCGTCACCCGACGTGACTTC
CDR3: CRVEQGSVTRRDF

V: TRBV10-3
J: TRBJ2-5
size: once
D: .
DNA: TGTGCCATCAGTGAGTCGACTACTAGACAAGAGACCCAACACTTC
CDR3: CAISESTTRQETQHF

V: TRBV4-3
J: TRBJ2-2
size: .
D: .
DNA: TGCCCCAGCAGCAAAGGGGCGGGGACCCTCACCGGGGAGCTGTTTTTC
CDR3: CPSSKGAGTLTGELFF

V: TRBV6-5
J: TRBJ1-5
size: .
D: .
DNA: TGTGCCAGCAGTTACTATCCGGTCGGAAACAACAATCAGCCTCAGCATTTT
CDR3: CASSYYPVGNNNQPQHF

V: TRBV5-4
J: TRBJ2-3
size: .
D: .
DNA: TGTGCCGGCAGTAACCCGGCGGCTAAAGGGAGTCGGACAGATATGCAGTATTTT
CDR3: CAGSNPAAKGSRTDMQYF

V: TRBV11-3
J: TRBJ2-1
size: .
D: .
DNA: TGTATCAGCCCCCTGACAGGTGTCGAGCAGTTTTTC
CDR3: CISPLTGVEQFF

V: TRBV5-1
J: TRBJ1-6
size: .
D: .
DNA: TGCGCCATCAGCCGACAAGGGGGACTCTCTGCCCTCCACTTT
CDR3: CAISRQGGLSALHF

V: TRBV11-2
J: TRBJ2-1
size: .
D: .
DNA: TGTGCCAGGAGCTTAGAGCAAGGGTTTGAGCAGTTCTTC
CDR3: CARSLEQGFEQFF

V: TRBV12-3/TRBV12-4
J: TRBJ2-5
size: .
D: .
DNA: TGTGCCAACAGCACCTATCCCGGGAGCGAAGAGACCCAATGCTTC
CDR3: CANSTYPGSEETQCF

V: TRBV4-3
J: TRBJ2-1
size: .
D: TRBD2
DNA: TGTGCCAATAGCCAAAACGTAGCGGGAGCCAGTGATGAGCAGTTCTTC
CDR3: CANSQNVAGASDEQFF

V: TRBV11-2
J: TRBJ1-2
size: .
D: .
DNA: TGTGCCAGCAGCCAGGGCAGGGATGGCTATGGCTACACCTTC
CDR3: CASSQGRDGYGYTF

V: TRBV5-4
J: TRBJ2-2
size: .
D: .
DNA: TGTGCCAGCAGCTTGGCCTTGGGACTCGCAGCAGGAGGCACCGGACAACTGTTTTTT
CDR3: CASSLALGLAAGGTGQLFF

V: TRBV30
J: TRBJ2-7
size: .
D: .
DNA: TGTGCCTTGATCAGGGCGGTGCCCCCCTACGAGCAGTACTTC
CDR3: CALIRAVPPYEQYF

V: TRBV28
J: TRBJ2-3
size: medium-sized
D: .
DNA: TGTGCCAGCATTCCCCATCGGGCAGATACGCAGTATTTT
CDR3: CASIPHRADTQYF

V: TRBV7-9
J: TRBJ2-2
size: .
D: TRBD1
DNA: TGTGCCAGGAGCTTTATAGGGGGCACTGGGGAGCTGTTTTTT
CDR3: CARSFIGGTGELFF

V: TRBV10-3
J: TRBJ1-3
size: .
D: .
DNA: TGTGCCATCAGTGGGCCAGTTTCTGGGAACACCATATATTTT
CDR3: CAISGPVSGNTIYF

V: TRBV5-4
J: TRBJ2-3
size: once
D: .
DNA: TGCGCCAGCAGTGTATACGGACACCCTCCACCCACAGATACGCAGTATTTT
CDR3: CASSVYGHPPPTDTQYF

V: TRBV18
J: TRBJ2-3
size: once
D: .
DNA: TGTGCCAGCTCCCCCGATTACCTCATCACAGATACGCAGTATTTT
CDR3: CASSPDYLITDTQYF

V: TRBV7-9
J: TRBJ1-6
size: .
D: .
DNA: TGTGCCAGCAGCCCGGGGAGCTCCTATAATTCGCCCCTCCACTTT
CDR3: CASSPGSSYNSPLHF

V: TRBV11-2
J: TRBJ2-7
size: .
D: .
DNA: TGTGCGAGCAGTCCAACCAGTGAGCAATACTTC
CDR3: CASSPTSEQYF

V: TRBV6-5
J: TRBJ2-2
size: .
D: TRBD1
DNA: TGTGCCAGCACTCCGCGGACAGGGTTCACCTGGGAGCTGTTATTT
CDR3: CASTPRTGFTWELLF

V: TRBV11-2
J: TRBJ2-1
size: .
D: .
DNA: TGTGCCAGCAATACCTCTCTAGCTGGAGGATACAATGAGCAGTTCTTC
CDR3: CASNTSLAGGYNEQFF

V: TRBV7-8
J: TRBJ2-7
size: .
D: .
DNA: TGTGCCGGCAGCTACCCGGGAAAGGTGCTCTACGAGCAGTACTTC
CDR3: CAGSYPGKVLYEQYF

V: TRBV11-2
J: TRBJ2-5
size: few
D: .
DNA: TGTGCCAGCAGCCCTTGGCAGATAGAGACCCAGCACTTC
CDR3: CASSPWQIETQHF

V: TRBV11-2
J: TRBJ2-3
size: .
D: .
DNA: TGTGCCAGCAGCTTAGCTTATAGCATGGATATGCAGTATTTT
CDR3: CASSLAYSMDMQYF

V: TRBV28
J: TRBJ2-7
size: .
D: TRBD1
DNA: TGTGTCAGCAGTTCAACCGGGACAGGGGTCGAGCAGTACTTC
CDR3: CVSSSTGTGVEQYF

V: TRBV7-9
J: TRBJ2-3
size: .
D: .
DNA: TGTGCCAGCAGTTCGGCGCGAGGGGTTACCACAGATACGCAGTATTTT
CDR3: CASSSARGVTTDTQYF

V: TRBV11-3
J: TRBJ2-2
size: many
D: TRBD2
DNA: TGTGCCAGCAGCCGAAGAACCGGACTAGCGGGGGTGAACACCGGGGAGCTGTTTTTT
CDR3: CASSRRTGLAGVNTGELFF

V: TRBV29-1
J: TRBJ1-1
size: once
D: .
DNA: TGCAGCATCGAGACAGAGAGTACTGAAGCTTTCTTT
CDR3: CSIETESTEAFF